The source of this TCR beta chain is a study of CD8 T cells in Susac syndrome. The RNA input was 0.5 to 1 ug, and it was reverse transcribed with random hexamers. TCRdb used MiXCR to reprocess the immunoSEQ multiplex PCR reads, holding one entry per CDR3 protein. The sample consists of 330,000 or so distinct CDR3 sequences, around 91% of them appearing once. Sequencing targeted TCR beta in blood CD8+ and CD4+ T cells. The multiple sclerosis control group was made up of treatment-naive patients with stable or active relapsing-remitting disease. Study-wide results and limits: Only a relatively small number of individuals were included in the TCR sequencing and HLA analysis.

This clonotype was detected only once. Antigen specificity is unknown. The specimen was CD8+ T cells from PBMCs. This clonotype was obtained from a human donor with multiple sclerosis.

Here the CDR3 DNA reads TGTGCCAGCAGTGGGGTAGTGGAAGCCCCTAGCACAGATACGCAGTATTTT. This gives the protein CASSGVVEAPSTDTQYF. The chain combines TRBV6-1 with TRBJ2-3; D unresolved. Germline values: CDR1 MNHNS, CDR2 SASEGT. This CDR3 comprises 17 residues. Trimming cost V 4 bases and J 0 bases, with 17 bases left between them.